This TCR beta chain was documented in a study of long-term antiretroviral therapy in people with HIV. At survey level, the immunoSEQ assay was run in its v3.0 version. For each individual sample, sequencing targeted roughly 40,000-50,000 T-cell genomes. The data were produced by immunoSEQ multiplex PCR, yet TCRdb's version contains in-frame clones alone and is incomplete. This table holds around 25,000 clones, 85% to 95% found once. General study findings and limits: Records did not include ART adherence, viral resistance or therapy changes.

As concerns this clone: Its target is not known.

Each participant with HIV received care in the United States. The content of samples before DNA extraction was about 1-11 million cryopreserved PBMC. This clonotype was obtained from a woman in her forties or fifties with HIV. This specimen was unsorted PBMCs, taken roughly 5.1 years after starting antiretroviral therapy.

The CDR3 region has the DNA TGTGCCAGCAGCTTGGCGGACAGGGGAACTGAAGCTTTCTTT. It yields the protein CASSLADRGTEAFF. V is TRBV7-9 and J is TRBJ1-1; 9 bases are shared with TRBD1. The CDR3 covers 14 residues. Germline V gene data show CDR1 as SEHNR and CDR2 as FQNEAQ (reference sequence). After removal of 3 bases from V and 5 bases from J, the junction contained 4 bases not matched to a gene.